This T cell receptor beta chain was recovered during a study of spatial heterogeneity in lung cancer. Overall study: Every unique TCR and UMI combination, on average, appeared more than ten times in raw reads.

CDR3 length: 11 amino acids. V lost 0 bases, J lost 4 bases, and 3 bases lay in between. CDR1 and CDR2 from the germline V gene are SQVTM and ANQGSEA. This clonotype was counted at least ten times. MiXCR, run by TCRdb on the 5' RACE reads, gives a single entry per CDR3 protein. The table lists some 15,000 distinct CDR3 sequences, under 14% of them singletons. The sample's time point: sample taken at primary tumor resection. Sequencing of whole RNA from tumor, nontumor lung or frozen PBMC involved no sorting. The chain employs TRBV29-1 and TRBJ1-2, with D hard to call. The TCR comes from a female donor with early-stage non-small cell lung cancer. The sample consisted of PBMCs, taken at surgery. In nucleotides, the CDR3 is TGCAGCGTTGAAGACCCCTATGGCTACACCTTC. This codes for CSVEDPYGYTF.